The 32 T cell receptor beta chains in this list originate from one sample, sequenced in a study of identical twins. TCRdb re-analysed the 5' RACE reads in MiXCR, keeping a single row per CDR3 protein. The table has fewer than 250,000 distinct CDR3 sequences, around 7.6% seen once. The same data also went into a second study, on yellow fever vaccine responses in identical twins.

Specimen: CD8+ T cells sorted from blood. Receptors originate from a woman in her late teens or twenties in good health.

Many counts were recorded for this clonotype. J is TRBJ1-5 and V is TRBV7-9; no clear D. CDR1 and CDR2 from the germline V gene are SEHNR and FQNEAQ (reference sequence). With 5 bases removed from V and 5 bases from J, the gap between germline ends came to 7 bases. The CDR3 is 12 residues long. The CDR3 nucleotides read TGTGCCAGCAGCCTAAGCTATCAGCCCCAGCATTTT. Translating gives CASSLSYQPQHF.

The chain links TRBV6-2 or TRBV6-3 to TRBJ2-7, with a weak D call TRBD1 (6 bases). Germline V CDR1 and CDR2: MNHEY, SVGEGT. The CDR3 covers 15 residues. V lost 0 bases to trimming and J lost 3 bases, with 12 bases between them. The CDR3 coding sequence is TGTGCCAGCAGTTACTCCTATCGGACAGTCTACGAGCAGTACTTC. Translation gives CASSYSYRTVYEQYF.

This clonotype was detected ten times or more. The chain combines TRBV14 with TRBJ1-1; D call uncertain. The CDR3 is made up of 16 amino acids. V shed 1 base and J shed 3 bases, with 15 bases lying between them. The germline V gene has CDR1 SGHDN and CDR2 FVKESK. The chain's CDR3 is CASSQGFGSGDTEAFF. CDR3 nucleotides: TGTGCCAGCAGCCAAGGATTCGGGTCAGGAGACACTGAAGCTTTCTTT.

The rearrangement joins TRBV27 to TRBJ1-2; TRBD1 aligns across 9 bases. V lost 5 bases and J lost 2; bases outside the gene matches: 6. The germline gives CDR1 MNHEY, CDR2 SMNVEV (reference sequence). The CDR3 length is 15 residues. As DNA, the CDR3 is TGTGCCAGCAGTATGGGGACAGGGTCAAACTATGGCTACACCTTC. The encoded protein is CASSMGTGSNYGYTF.

Only a few counts were recorded for this clonotype. The chain combines TRBV12-3 or TRBV12-4 with TRBJ2-5; weak D call: TRBD1 (6 bases). V lost 6 bases to trimming and J lost 12 bases, with 14 bases between them. CDR3 length: 11 amino acids. CDR3 protein: CASSLTGTKYF. CDR3 nucleotides: TGTGCCAGCAGCCTCACCGGGACAAAGTACTTC.

This sequence joins TRBV7-2 and TRBJ2-1; the match to TRBD1 covers 8 bases. Per the germline V gene, CDR1 is SGHTA and CDR2 is FQGNSA. V dropped 4 bases and J dropped 2; count of bases not matched to a gene: 4. CDR3 length: 15 residues. The CDR3 DNA is TGTGCCAGCAGCTCCGACAGGGGCGCCTACAATGAGCAGTTCTTC. Translation: CASSSDRGAYNEQFF.

A word on this clonotype: This may be a read error: a much more frequent sequence differs by one nucleotide. This rearrangement joins TRBV11-2 to TRBJ2-1, with TRBD2 matching over 7 bases. Looked up from germline, CDR1 is SGHAT and CDR2 is FQNNGV. The trim removed 1 base at V and 9 bases at J, leaving 6 bases unmatched. The CDR3 length is 14 residues. This CDR3 reads CASSLVEASGEQFF. CDR3 in DNA: TGTGCCAGCAGCTTAGTCGAGGCTAGCGGTGAGCAGTTCTTC.

This clonotype was counted between two and nine times. The CDR3 DNA follows: TGTGCCAGCAGCTCTTCTCCCGGGACAGGGGCGGAAGCTTTCTTT. Translating it yields CASSSSPGTGAEAFF. The V and J genes are TRBV7-9 and TRBJ1-1; the match to TRBD1 covers 10 bases. The V gene end was trimmed by 4 bases and the J gene end by 8 bases; junction bases not matched to a gene: 10. Germline V gene lookup returns CDR1 SEHNR and CDR2 FQNEAQ (reference sequence). This CDR3 spans 15 amino acids.

Only a few counts were recorded for this clonotype. The chain has TRBV10-3 and TRBJ2-3; 8 bases are shared with TRBD2. With V trimmed by 0 bases and J by 6 bases, 11 bases remained unmatched. The CDR3 sequence is 17 residues long. Germline-derived CDR1 and CDR2 are ENHRY and SYGVKD. The CDR3 DNA reads as TGTGCCATCAGTGAGTCGAGGTTCAGCGGGGGATCGGATACGCAGTATTTT. It is translated as CAISESRFSGGSDTQYF.

The rearrangement joins TRBV5-6 to TRBJ2-2; D gene unclear. Germline CDR1 is SGHDT and CDR2 is YYEEEE. Trimming stripped 0 bases from V and 2 bases from J, with 2 bases between. The CDR3 spans 13 residues. CDR3 in amino acids: CASSLDNTGELFF. CDR3 DNA sequence: TGTGCCAGCAGCTTGGACAACACCGGGGAGCTGTTTTTT.

This clonotype appeared a few times. The chain combines TRBV29-1 with TRBJ2-6; perhaps TRBD1 as D (6 bases). Germline loops: CDR1 SQVTM, CDR2 ANQGSEA. The CDR3 spans 14 residues. V lost 4 bases, J lost 0 bases, and 7 bases lay in between. In nucleotides, the CDR3 is TGCAGCGTTGTGGACAGCTCTGGGGCCAACGTCCTGACTTTC. This gives the protein CSVVDSSGANVLTF. Variable domain in full (rest from reference TRBV29-1 and TRBJ2-6): SAVISQKPSRDICQRGTSLTIQCQVDSQVTMMFWYRQQPGQSLTLIATANQGSEATYESGFVIDKFPISRPNLTFSTLTVSNMSPEDSSIYLCSVVDSSGANVLTFGAGSRLTVL.

This clonotype was seen only a few times. The chain employs TRBV24-1 and TRBJ2-2, with 9 bases aligning to TRBD2. This CDR3 spans 17 amino acids. Germline trimming cut 5 bases from V and 3 bases from J; bases unmatched to any gene: 9. CDR1 KGHDR and CDR2 SFDVKD come from the germline V gene. The CDR3 nucleotides read TGTGCCACCAGTGCCCTCTTGCGGGAGGGCGACACCGGGGAGCTGTTTTTT. Amino acids: CATSALLREGDTGELFF.

Many counts were recorded for this clonotype. This rearrangement joins TRBV20-1 to TRBJ2-2; TRBD2 matches at 9 bases. With 1 base clipped from V and 5 bases from J, the junction kept 2 bases outside the gene matches. CDR3 size: 14 residues. Germline CDR1 DFQATT, CDR2 SNEGSKA (reference sequence). DNA for the CDR3: TGCAGTGCTAGAGGACTAGCGGAGACCGGGGAGCTGTTTTTT. This gives the protein CSARGLAETGELFF.

This clonotype appeared many times. The V call is TRBV5-1, the J call TRBJ1-5; D unresolved. This CDR3 contains 15 residues. CDR1 and CDR2 (germline): SGHRS, YFSETQ. The V gene lost 2 bases and the J gene lost 0 bases, with 9 bases spanning the gap. The CDR3 loop is CASSLAGISNQPQHF. The CDR3 DNA is TGCGCCAGCAGCTTAGCGGGGATTAGCAATCAGCCCCAGCATTTT.

This clonotype was seen ten or more times. The chain couples TRBV9 to TRBJ2-1; 8 bases fit TRBD2. Germline CDR1 SGDLS, CDR2 YYNGEE. The junction had 9 bases not matched to a gene; V was cut back by 4 bases and J by 6 bases. CDR3 length: 15 residues. Here the CDR3 DNA reads TGTGCCAGCAGCCCCTCCTCCGGGACTAGCAATGAGCAGTTCTTC. This gives the protein CASSPSSGTSNEQFF. The whole variable domain, remainder taken from reference TRBV9 and TRBJ2-1, is DSGVTQTPKHLITATGQRVTLRCSPRSGDLSVYWYQQSLDQGLQFLIQYYNGEERAKGNILERFSAQQFPDLHSELNLSSLELGDSALYFCASSPSSGTSNEQFFGPGTRLTVL.

This clonotype was picked up a small number of times. The chain carries TRBV20-1 and TRBJ1-2; D unresolved. The CDR3 loop spans 10 amino acids. Deletions cut 3 bases from V and 3 bases from J, with 2 bases between. Germline CDR1 is DFQATT and CDR2 is SNEGSKA (reference sequence). The CDR3 DNA reads TGCAGTGCTAGGGACTATGGCTACACCTTC. Translating gives CSARDYGYTF.

This chain joins TRBV5-5 and TRBJ2-3, with 8 nucleotides matching TRBD2. CDR1 SGHKS and CDR2 YYEKEE come from the germline V gene (reference sequence). This CDR3 has 17 residues. With 4 bases clipped from V and 0 bases from J, the junction kept 10 bases outside the gene matches. CDR3 sequence reads: CASSGYGGGISTDTQYF. CDR3 DNA sequence: TGTGCCAGCAGCGGGTACGGGGGGGGGATTAGCACAGATACGCAGTATTTT.

In this sample, this clonotype turned up many times. The chain couples TRBV27 to TRBJ1-4; no definite D call. Per germline, CDR1 MNHEY and CDR2 SMNVEV (reference sequence). Trimming removed 4 bases from V and 8 bases from J, with 17 bases in between. This CDR3 region has 15 residues. The CDR3 loop reads CASSSTAGLVEKLFF. In nucleotides, the CDR3 is TGTGCCAGCAGTTCCACCGCCGGGTTGGTCGAAAAACTGTTTTTT.

This clonotype appeared a few times. The chain couples TRBV7-8 to TRBJ2-3; TRBD2 aligns across 10 bases. J was trimmed by 5 bases and V by 5 bases; bases with no gene match: 7. The length of the CDR3 is 15 residues. CDR1 is SGHVS, CDR2 FQNEAQ, per germline. The CDR3 loop reads CASSQSGGDGDTQYF. CDR3 nucleotides: TGTGCCAGCAGCCAAAGCGGGGGGGACGGAGATACGCAGTATTTT.

This clonotype was detected a few times. The chain links TRBV6-8 to TRBJ2-7, with D perhaps TRBD2 (6 bases). V was shortened by 0 bases and J by 6 bases, with 21 bases between the two germline ends. The CDR3 spans 17 residues. Germline assignment: CDR1 MNHGY and CDR2 SAAAGT. CDR3 residues: CASSYSNRRDHLREQYF. The CDR3 DNA sequence: TGTGCCAGCAGTTACTCGAATCGGCGGGACCACTTACGCGAGCAGTACTTC.

This clonotype was counted at least ten times. V is TRBV28 and J is TRBJ1-1; no clear D. This CDR3 comprises 13 residues. Trimming left V 6 bases short and J 0 bases short, with 8 bases between. Germline assignment: CDR1 MDHEN and CDR2 SYDVKM. CDR3 nucleotides: TGTGCCAGCAGCTTCCGTCTGAACACTGAAGCTTTCTTT. Residues: CASSFRLNTEAFF.

J is TRBJ1-6 and V is TRBV28; D gene ambiguous. CDR1 and CDR2 from the germline V gene are MDHEN and SYDVKM. The CDR3 loop spans 15 amino acids. V shed 6 bases and J shed 5 bases, with 14 bases lying between them. The CDR3 DNA sequence: TGTGCCAGCAGGGACGGCGTTTTTAATAATTCACCCCTCCACTTT. It codes for CASRDGVFNNSPLHF.

At least ten counts were recorded for this clonotype. In DNA, the CDR3 is TGTGCCAGCAGTTTAGCAGGTTCCTACGAGCAGTACGTC. Amino acids: CASSLAGSYEQYV. The chain uses TRBV12-3 or TRBV12-4 and TRBJ2-7, with unresolved D. V was clipped by 0 bases and J by 1 base, with 4 bases between them. The CDR3 is 13 amino acids.

Only a few counts were recorded for this clonotype. This chain joins TRBV7-7 and TRBJ2-1; weak D call: TRBD1 (6 bases). Trimming removed 1 base from V and 13 bases from J, with 14 bases in between. CDR3 length: 13 amino acids. Germline loops: CDR1 SSHAT, CDR2 FNYEAQ (reference sequence). CDR3 in amino acids: CASSLVATGNQFF. The CDR3 DNA reads as TGTGCCAGCAGCTTAGTGGCTACAGGGAACCAGTTCTTC. Based on the CDR3 plus reference TRBV7-7 and TRBJ2-1, the full variable domain is GAGVSQSPRYKVTKRGQDVTLRCDPISSHATLYWYQQALGQGPEFLTYFNYEAQPDKSGLPSDRFSAERPEGSISTLTIQRTEQRDSAMYRCASSLVATGNQFFGPGTRLTVL.

This clonotype was found many times. The chain links TRBV24-1 to TRBJ2-1; TRBD2 matches 10 bases. This CDR3 comprises 14 residues. Germline CDR1 and CDR2: KGHDR and SFDVKD. J lost 6 bases, V lost 4 bases, and 2 bases had no gene match. This CDR3 reads CATSDIAGGNEQFF. The CDR3 nucleotides are TGTGCCACCAGTGACATAGCGGGGGGCAATGAGCAGTTCTTC.

This clonotype was recorded at least ten times. CDR3 region: CASSPTWETPFDEQFF. The CDR3 nucleotides are TGCGCCAGCAGCCCCACTTGGGAGACCCCCTTCGATGAGCAGTTCTTC. The rearrangement uses TRBV5-1 and TRBJ2-1; TRBD2 might be the D (5 bases). V was shortened by 4 bases and J by 8 bases, with 22 bases between the two germline ends. Germline V CDR1 and CDR2: SGHRS, YFSETQ. CDR3 length: 16 residues.

The table lists this clonotype with a few counts. The chain uses TRBV28 and TRBJ2-3; 12 bases are a match to TRBD2. The V segment lost 6 bases and the J segment 0 bases; nucleotides outside the gene matches: 4. The germline V gene encodes CDR1 MDHEN and CDR2 SYDVKM. This CDR3 comprises 16 residues. DNA of the CDR3: TGTGCCAGCAGCTGGACTAGCGGGATTAGCACAGATACGCAGTATTTT. Translating it yields CASSWTSGISTDTQYF.

The gene calls are TRBV24-1 and TRBJ2-5, with D perhaps TRBD2 (6 bases). The CDR3 totals 13 residues. Germline assignment: CDR1 KGHDR and CDR2 SFDVKD. V shed 9 bases and J shed 2 bases, with 12 bases lying between them. CDR3 protein: CATARLDQETQYF. The CDR3 bases are TGTGCCACCGCCCGACTAGATCAAGAGACCCAGTACTTC.

The chain employs TRBV11-2 and TRBJ1-1, with no clear D. V lost 5 bases to trimming and J lost 7 bases, with 11 bases between them. The CDR3 is 12 residues long. CDR1 and CDR2 from the germline V gene are SGHAT and FQNNGV. The CDR3 region has the DNA TGTGCCAGCAGCCTAAGGACGGTTGAAGCTTTCTTT. Residues: CASSLRTVEAFF.

This chain uses TRBV6-1 with TRBJ1-4, with D uncertain. This CDR3 comprises 14 residues. Trimming took 0 bases from V and 8 from J, leaving 10 bases between them. Germline V gene lookup returns CDR1 MNHNS and CDR2 SASEGT. The CDR3 reads CASSEASAIEKLFF. The DNA for the CDR3 is TGTGCCAGCAGTGAAGCGTCTGCTATCGAAAAACTGTTTTTT.

The CDR3, as DNA: TGTGCCAGCTTGGGTAGGTCCTACGAGCAGTACTTC. Residues: CASLGRSYEQYF. V is TRBV2 and J is TRBJ2-7; no clear D gene. V lost 8 bases, J lost 1 base, and 9 bases lay in between. The CDR3 runs 12 residues. Looked up from germline, CDR1 is SNHLY and CDR2 is FYNNEI.

In its sample, this clonotype was seen many times. The limits of the CDR3 on the DNA are not certain, so only TCRdb's listed CDR3 is given. The chain recombines TRBV12-3 or TRBV12-4 with TRBJ2-1. The CDR3 is made up of 14 amino acids, end residues included. The CDR3 protein is CASSILGPDDEQFF.